This T cell receptor (beta chain) was documented in a study of blood T cells in healthy people across ages. On this clonotype itself: What it binds is not known.

Study findings and constraints: Estimates drawn from one million T cells were deemed to understate diversity. Conclusively comparing naive with antigen-experienced cells was impossible with unsorted PBMCs.

Together with a sample-barcoded 5' primer, a J-beta primer mix was included in a second PCR lasting roughly 6 to 12 cycles. Via MiXCR, TCRdb re-called the 5' RACE reads, giving one row per CDR3 protein. Here the sample spans 750,000 to 850,000 distinct CDR3 sequences, 20% to 25% being singletons. Another study also made use of these data, one on T cells of mothers and their children.

The clonotype was recovered from a boy younger than 18 in good health. Specimen: blood.

The CDR3 DNA reads as TGCAGCATACTAGCGGGAGGGTTGTACAATGAGCAGTTCTTC. Translating it yields CSILAGGLYNEQFF. The rearrangement links TRBV29-1 to TRBJ2-1; 13 nucleotides align to TRBD2. V lost 8 bases, J lost 4 bases, and 5 bases stayed unmatched. The CDR3 has 14 amino acids. CDR1 and CDR2 from the germline V gene are SQVTM and ANQGSEA.